Below, 9 T cell receptor beta chains from the same sample are listed, as sequenced in a study of shared clonotypes between healthy human individuals. The method was immunoSEQ multiplex PCR; TCRdb's version includes in-frame clones alone and lacks a portion of them. In the table there are 2.3 million or so clones, more than 80% of which are singletons. Sequenced: naive CD4+ T cells from PBMCs. Regarding subset: CD45RA+ positively selected. The receptors were sampled from a young man in good health. Some clones in this sample may be carry-over from other donors' samples.

In regard to this clone: Additional DNA sequences in this sample encode the identical CDR3. The CDR3 region has the DNA TGCGCCAGCAGCTTGGGTAGCGGGACGAGCACAGATACGCAGTATTTT. This encodes CASSLGSGTSTDTQYF. The genes are TRBV5-1 and TRBJ2-3; TRBD2 aligns across 8 bases. The germline V gene encodes CDR1 SGHRS and CDR2 YFSETQ. The CDR3 has 16 residues. V shed 0 bases and J 0 bases; nucleotides not matched to a gene: 3.

The rearrangement uses TRBV4-2 and TRBJ2-1; D is undetermined. Germline V gene lookup returns CDR1 LGHNA and CDR2 YNFKEQ. Trimming removed 1 base at V and 0 bases at J, with 7 bases between. The CDR3 sequence is 15 residues long. This chain's CDR3 is CASSQGRTSYNEQFF. Written as DNA, the CDR3 is TGTGCCAGCAGCCAAGGACGGACCTCCTACAATGAGCAGTTCTTC.

This chain connects TRBV28 to TRBJ1-2; possible D gene TRBD1, 6 bases. Germline V gene sequence: CDR1 MDHEN, CDR2 SYDVKM. The CDR3 spans 15 residues. The V end lost 5 bases, the J end lost 9 bases, and 22 bases lay between the germline ends. This CDR3 reads CASSRDRQAPSSYTF. The CDR3 DNA follows: TGTGCCAGCAGTAGAGATAGACAGGCGCCTAGTAGCTACACCTTC.

The chain recombines TRBV14 with TRBJ2-7; a possible D gene is TRBD1 (6 bases). CDR3 size: 15 residues. Trimming cost V 4 bases and J 6 bases, with 19 bases left between them. Germline V gives CDR1 SGHDN, CDR2 FVKESK. CDR3 sequence reads: CASSRNRGQTPEQYF. The CDR3 DNA reads TGTGCCAGCAGCCGGAATCGGGGACAAACTCCCGAGCAGTACTTC. The full variable domain, in which reference TRBV14 and TRBJ2-7 provide the parts outside the CDR3, is EAGVTQFPSHSVIEKGQTVTLRCDPISGHDNLYWYRRVMGKEIKFLLHFVKESKQDESGMPNNRFLAERTGGTYSTLKVQPAELEDSGVYFCASSRNRGQTPEQYFGPGTRLTVT.

J is TRBJ2-4 and V is TRBV2; perhaps TRBD1 as D (5 bases). From germline, CDR1 is SNHLY and CDR2 FYNNEI. This CDR3 comprises 15 residues. Deletions cut 4 bases from V and 0 bases from J, with 10 bases between. The CDR3 coding sequence is TGTGCCAGCAGTGGGGGCGCGGTAGCCAAAAACATTCAGTACTTC. Its translation: CASSGGAVAKNIQYF. Full variable domain (outside the CDR3, taken from reference TRBV2 and TRBJ2-4): EPEVTQTPSHQVTQMGQEVILRCVPISNHLYFYWYRQILGQKVEFLVSFYNNEISEKSEIFDDQFSVERPDGSNFTLKIRSTKLEDSAMYFCASSGGAVAKNIQYFGAGTRLSVL.

The V call is TRBV7-2, the J call TRBJ2-7; D could derive from TRBD1 or TRBD2 (5 bases each). Trimming removed 5 bases from V and 2 bases from J, with 13 bases in between. Germline assignment: CDR1 SGHTA and CDR2 FQGNSA. This CDR3 has 14 amino acids. The CDR3 bases are TGTGCCAGCAGCAACCGGGACGGAGCCTACGAGCAGTACTTC. Translating gives CASSNRDGAYEQYF.

The V call is TRBV6-5, the J call TRBJ2-7, with a possible D match to TRBD2 (6 bases). V was trimmed by 3 bases and J by 6 bases, leaving 18 bases between them. Germline V gene lookup returns CDR1 MNHEY and CDR2 SVGAGI. The CDR3 extends over 15 amino acids. CDR3 protein: CASSYSVGGLGEQYF. CDR3 bases: TGTGCCAGCAGTTATTCAGTCGGGGGTTTGGGCGAGCAGTACTTC.

The chain combines TRBV28 with TRBJ1-4; tentatively, D is TRBD1 (5 bases). The CDR3 is made up of 14 amino acids. Germline values: CDR1 MDHEN, CDR2 SYDVKM. Trimming shortened V by 2 bases and J by 8 bases, and 12 bases separated the two germline ends. CDR3: CASSLRGVWEKLFF. The CDR3 DNA is TGTGCCAGCAGTTTAAGGGGAGTATGGGAAAAACTGTTTTTT.

J is TRBJ2-3 and V is TRBV7-3; 7 bases agree with TRBD1. V shed 5 bases and J 5 bases; nucleotides not matched to a gene: 4. The CDR3 extends over 13 amino acids. Germline V gene lookup returns CDR1 SGHTA and CDR2 FQGTGA. For the CDR3, the DNA is TGTGCCAGCAGCCGGACAGGAGAAGATACGCAGTATTTT. Protein product: CASSRTGEDTQYF.